This T cell receptor beta chain came from a study of T-cell reconstitution after alpha-beta-depleted transplantation in children. Per germline, CDR1 SGHKS and CDR2 YYEKEE (reference sequence). Deletions cut 4 bases from V and 7 bases from J, with 21 bases between. This CDR3 comprises 16 residues. Preparation of the TCRbeta library used unique molecular identifiers. From the PCR reads, TCRdb called clonotypes with MiXCR, one entry per CDR3 protein. The sample includes about 480,000 distinct CDR3 sequences, approximately 12% seen only once; the top ten take about 5.6%. This sequence joins TRBV5-5 and TRBJ1-5; tentatively, D is TRBD1 (6 bases). The sequence was obtained from a human donor who donated a stem cell graft to a child with combined immunodeficiency. The sequencing used PBMCs from the stem cell graft donor, collected from the stem cell graft. DNA of the CDR3: TGTGCCAGCAGCGCATCCAGGGGCACGGTGGGACAGCCCCAGCATTTT. Translation: CASSASRGTVGQPQHF.